Below, 20 T cell receptor beta chains from the same sample are listed, as sequenced in a study of shared clonotypes between healthy human individuals. TCRdb's copy holds only in-frame clones and misses some; the assay was immunoSEQ multiplex PCR. The profile shows 150,000 to 200,000 clones, approximately 62% of them singletons. Sample: memory CD4+ T cells sorted from blood. Specified subset: CD45RA-negative fraction. Receptor source: a man aged 25-45 years in good health.

This clone was picked up one time. The chain links TRBV9 to TRBJ2-1; 8 bases line up with TRBD1. Trimming cost V 0 bases and J 3 bases; bases outside gene matches: 2. CDR1 and CDR2 (germline): SGDLS, YYNGEE. This CDR3 comprises 15 residues. The CDR3 loop is CASSVEGTGYNEQFF. CDR3 coding DNA: TGTGCCAGCAGCGTAGAAGGGACAGGCTACAATGAGCAGTTCTTC.

This clone has just one count. The chain has TRBV6-5 and TRBJ1-2; 12 positions agree with TRBD1. Looked up from germline, CDR1 is MNHEY and CDR2 is SVGAGI. This CDR3 has 14 residues. The V gene end was trimmed by 6 bases and the J gene end by 6 bases; junction bases not matched to a gene: 5. The CDR3 is CASSFGTGGNGYTF. The CDR3 DNA follows: TGTGCCAGCAGCTTCGGGACAGGGGGCAATGGCTACACCTTC.

The V gene is TRBV2, the J gene TRBJ2-3; D gene ambiguous. The CDR3 extends over 13 amino acids. CDR1 and CDR2 from the germline V gene are SNHLY and FYNNEI. V lost 2 bases to trimming and J lost 0 bases, with 3 bases between them. Here the CDR3 reads CASSETSTDTQYF. For the CDR3, the DNA is TGTGCCAGCAGTGAAACAAGCACAGATACGCAGTATTTT.

This chain connects TRBV5-5 to TRBJ1-4; D gene unclear. This CDR3 region has 15 residues. The germline V gene has CDR1 SGHKS and CDR2 YYEKEE (reference sequence). Trimming took off 2 bases at V and 11 bases at J, with 19 bases between the two ends. For the CDR3, the DNA is TGTGCCAGCAGCTTACAGCAGGACCGGATGGGGAAACTGTTTTTT. Translating gives CASSLQQDRMGKLFF.

The chain employs TRBV11-3 and TRBJ1-1; no definite D call. From germline, CDR1 is SGHNT and CDR2 YENEEA. The V end was cut by 2 bases, the J end by 1 base, with 5 bases between. The CDR3 covers 13 residues. CDR3 protein: CASSLNQNTEAFF. CDR3 DNA: TGTGCCAGCAGCTTAAATCAGAACACTGAAGCTTTCTTT.

This chain connects TRBV15 to TRBJ1-3; D ambiguous. Germline V lookup: CDR1 LNHNV, CDR2 YYDKDF (reference sequence). CDR3 length: 12 amino acids. Trimming removed 4 bases from V and 4 bases from J, with 5 bases in between. The CDR3 DNA is TGTGCCACCAGCACCTTCGGAAACACCATATATTTT. This gives the protein CATSTFGNTIYF.

This clone turned up a few times. V and J are TRBV9 and TRBJ2-7; 11 nucleotides agree with TRBD2. Trimming at V came to 0 bases and at J to 4 bases, leaving 3 bases not matched to a gene. CDR1 is SGDLS, CDR2 YYNGEE, per germline. The CDR3 contains 15 residues. CDR3: CASSVDPSGRYEQYF. The CDR3 DNA is TGTGCCAGCAGCGTAGATCCTAGCGGGAGGTACGAGCAGTACTTC.

This clone was counted once. The J gene is TRBJ2-2, the V gene TRBV28; TRBD1 aligns across 8 bases. Germline values: CDR1 MDHEN, CDR2 SYDVKM. CDR3 length equals 16 residues. V lost 6 bases and J lost 1; bases outside the gene matches: 7. The CDR3: CASSLAGTGNTGELFF. For the CDR3, the DNA is TGTGCCAGCAGCCTCGCCGGGACAGGGAACACCGGGGAGCTGTTTTTT.

The rearrangement uses TRBV5-1 and TRBJ2-1, with D possibly called TRBD1 or TRBD2 (5 bases each). V lost 4 bases and J 5 bases, leaving 19 bases between the germline ends. Germline values: CDR1 SGHRS, CDR2 YFSETQ. The CDR3 length is 16 residues. This CDR3 reads CASSDRYGTTNNEQFF. CDR3 DNA: TGCGCCAGCAGCGATAGATACGGGACCACCAACAATGAGCAGTTCTTC.

CDR3 in DNA: TGTGCCAGTAGTATCATTTCCGGGACGGCAGTCTATGGCTACACCTTC. Its protein product is CASSIISGTAVYGYTF. The chain combines TRBV19 with TRBJ1-2; tentatively, D is TRBD1 (5 bases). CDR1 is LNHDA, CDR2 SQIVND, per germline (reference sequence). Trimming shortened V by 3 bases and J by 4 bases, and 18 bases separated the two germline ends. CDR3 length equals 16 residues.

The chain is built from TRBV19 and TRBJ1-2; D remains unclear. Germline V lookup: CDR1 LNHDA, CDR2 SQIVND (reference sequence). Deletions cut 8 bases from V and 5 bases from J, with 9 bases between. This CDR3 has 11 residues. CDR3 bases: TGTGCCAGTGGGCAAGGGTATGGCTACACCTTC. It specifies CASGQGYGYTF. The full variable domain, in which reference TRBV19 and TRBJ1-2 provide the parts outside the CDR3, is DGGITQSPKYLFRKEGQNVTLSCEQNLNHDAMYWYRQDPGQGLRLIYYSQIVNDFQKGDIAEGYSVSREKKESFPLTVTSAQKNPTAFYLCASGQGYGYTFGSGTRLTVV.

V usage is TRBV28 and J usage is TRBJ1-2; a weak D match, TRBD1 (5 bases). The germline gives CDR1 MDHEN, CDR2 SYDVKM. V lost 10 bases, J lost 4 bases, and 13 bases lay in between. The CDR3 runs 12 residues. CDR3 amino acids: CATEDIAYGYTF. CDR3 nucleotides: TGTGCCACCGAGGACATCGCCTATGGCTACACCTTC.

The chain links TRBV5-1 to TRBJ2-3; either TRBD1 or TRBD2 may fit D (6 bases each). The germline V and J ends were trimmed by 1 base and 6 bases, with 15 bases remaining between them. CDR1 and CDR2 from the germline V gene are SGHRS and YFSETQ. The CDR3 loop spans 15 amino acids. CDR3 residues: CASSLRGVGTDTQYF. The CDR3, as DNA: TGCGCCAGCAGCTTGAGGGGGGTAGGGACGGATACGCAGTATTTT.

This clone was recorded a few times. V gene TRBV15 combines with J gene TRBJ2-7; D remains unclear. The V gene's germline CDR1 is LNHNV and CDR2 YYDKDF (reference sequence). This CDR3 comprises 13 residues. Trimming took 2 bases from V and 5 from J, leaving 10 bases between them. CDR3 sequence reads: CATSRSWTHEQYF. CDR3 DNA: TGTGCCACCAGCAGATCTTGGACCCACGAGCAGTACTTC.

This clone was recorded many times. This chain uses TRBV19 with TRBJ1-2, with a possible D match to TRBD1 (6 bases). V was trimmed by 3 bases and J by 8 bases, leaving 16 bases between them. The CDR3 contains 14 residues. CDR1 LNHDA and CDR2 SQIVND come from the germline V gene (reference sequence). CDR3 in DNA: TGTGCCAGTAGTATTGCCCCGGGCAGGGGCGGCTACACCTTC. It translates to CASSIAPGRGGYTF.

CDR3 nucleotides: TGTGCCAGCAGCCAAGTCAGGGGGAGCGGGGAGCTGTTTTTT. Its protein product is CASSQVRGSGELFF. The gene calls are TRBV14 and TRBJ2-2, with 7 bases fitting TRBD1. V shed 1 base and J 7 bases; nucleotides not matched to a gene: 3. Germline-derived CDR1 and CDR2 are SGHDN and FVKESK. The CDR3 runs 14 residues.

This sequence joins TRBV29-1 and TRBJ1-3; no clear D gene. CDR3 length equals 14 residues. Deletions cut 4 bases from V and 3 bases from J, with 13 bases between. Per the germline V gene, CDR1 is SQVTM and CDR2 is ANQGSEA. CDR3 nucleotides: TGCAGCGTTGTCGTAAAAGGCGTTGGAAACACCATATATTTT. Translating gives CSVVVKGVGNTIYF. The variable domain in full, with the rest retrieved from reference TRBV29-1 and TRBJ1-3, is SAVISQKPSRDICQRGTSLTIQCQVDSQVTMMFWYRQQPGQSLTLIATANQGSEATYESGFVIDKFPISRPNLTFSTLTVSNMSPEDSSIYLCSVVVKGVGNTIYFGEGSWLTVV.

The chain recombines TRBV7-2 with TRBJ2-1, with 11 bases aligning to TRBD2. J was trimmed by 10 bases and V by 5 bases; bases with no gene match: 13. The CDR3 spans 16 residues. Germline CDR1 is SGHTA and CDR2 is FQGNSA. CDR3 bases: TGTGCCAGCAGCCCGCTAGCGGGAGGCCATAGGTGGGAGCAGTTCTTC. Amino acids: CASSPLAGGHRWEQFF.

The chain couples TRBV6-5 to TRBJ2-5; a possible D gene is TRBD1 (5 bases). This CDR3 is built from 14 residues. CDR1 and CDR2 (germline): MNHEY, SVGAGI. V gave up 6 bases and J gave up 0 bases, with 11 bases separating them. CDR3 amino acids: CASRKTADQETQYF. The CDR3 DNA is TGTGCCAGCAGGAAGACAGCCGACCAAGAGACCCAGTACTTC.

The chain has TRBV5-1 and TRBJ1-1; D unclear. The length of the CDR3 is 12 residues. Germline V lookup: CDR1 SGHRS, CDR2 YFSETQ. The V gene lost 5 bases and the J gene lost 1 base, with 6 bases spanning the gap. The CDR3 sequence is CASSVGNTEAFF. The DNA for the CDR3 is TGCGCCAGCAGTGTTGGGAACACTGAAGCTTTCTTT.